Below are 22 T cell receptor beta chains sequenced from a single sample in a study of blood T cell repertoires in COVID-19. The table came from immunoSEQ multiplex PCR; TCRdb's copy has only in-frame clones and leaves some out. The data show roughly 140,000 clones, with 84% seen just once and about 8% held by the top ten. The sequenced material came from peripheral blood. Every receptor here comes from a human donor in a cohort sampled during active COVID-19.

The chain carries TRBV5-1 and TRBJ1-1; tentative D call: TRBD1 (5 bases). V was trimmed by 1 base and J by 1 base, leaving 8 bases between them. The CDR3 covers 14 residues. Germline lookup yields CDR1 SGHRS and CDR2 YFSETQ. The CDR3 spells CASSLRGKNTEAFF. The CDR3 DNA reads TGCGCCAGCAGCTTGCGGGGGAAGAACACTGAAGCTTTCTTT. Filled out from reference TRBV5-1 and TRBJ1-1, the complete variable domain reads KAGVTQTPRYLIKTRGQQVTLSCSPISGHRSVSWYQQTPGQGLQFLFEYFSETQRNKGNFPGRFSGRQFSNSRSEMNVSTLELGDSALYLCASSLRGKNTEAFFGQGTRLTVV.

The genes are TRBV7-2 and TRBJ1-6; 7 bases align to TRBD1. J gave up 6 bases and V 6 bases, and 5 bases lay outside the gene matches. CDR1 is SGHTA, CDR2 FQGNSA, per germline. This CDR3 has 14 residues. This CDR3 is CASRLGTANSPLHF. The CDR3 bases are TGTGCCAGCAGGCTCGGGACAGCTAATTCACCCCTCCACTTT.

The V gene is TRBV5-1, the J gene TRBJ1-2, with 7 positions matching TRBD1. CDR1 and CDR2 (germline): SGHRS, YFSETQ. The CDR3 extends over 13 amino acids. With V trimmed by 6 bases and J by 4 bases, 6 bases remained unmatched. The CDR3 sequence is CASIGDSLYGYTF. In DNA, the CDR3 is TGCGCCAGCATTGGGGACAGCCTCTATGGCTACACCTTC.

V and J are TRBV11-2 and TRBJ1-1; weak D call: TRBD1 (5 bases). V gave up 2 bases and J gave up 4 bases, with 8 bases separating them. Germline V gene data show CDR1 as SGHAT and CDR2 as FQNNGV. The CDR3 is made up of 13 amino acids. The CDR3: CASSLTQGTEAFF. The DNA for the CDR3 is TGTGCCAGCAGCTTAACCCAGGGCACTGAAGCTTTCTTT.

This clone was detected a few times. The V and J genes are TRBV27 and TRBJ2-1, with 7 bases fitting TRBD2. From germline, CDR1 is MNHEY and CDR2 SMNVEV (reference sequence). Trimming cost V 4 bases and J 0 bases; bases outside gene matches: 3. The CDR3 has 15 residues. The CDR3, as DNA: TGTGCCAGCAGTTCGGGCGGGGGCTCCTACAATGAGCAGTTCTTC. Translating gives CASSSGGGSYNEQFF.

This chain links TRBV7-9 with TRBJ1-6, with no clear D. CDR1 is SEHNR and CDR2 is FQNEAQ in the germline V gene (reference sequence). The CDR3 is made up of 14 amino acids. V was pared by 1 base and J by 8 bases, with 9 bases between. The CDR3 DNA reads as TGTGCCAGCAGCTTAGGCGGCGGAGATTCACCCCTCCACTTT. Encoded protein: CASSLGGGDSPLHF.

The genes are TRBV9 and TRBJ2-1; possibly TRBD1 for D (6 bases). There are 19 residues in the CDR3. Trimming stripped 3 bases from V and 1 base from J, with 23 bases between. Germline-derived CDR1 and CDR2 are SGDLS and YYNGEE. CDR3 in amino acids: CASSDTGTGIRLSYNEQFF. The CDR3 DNA follows: TGTGCCAGCAGCGATACTGGAACAGGGATTAGGCTTTCCTACAATGAGCAGTTCTTC. The full variable domain, rest sourced from reference TRBV9 and TRBJ2-1, is DSGVTQTPKHLITATGQRVTLRCSPRSGDLSVYWYQQSLDQGLQFLIQYYNGEERAKGNILERFSAQQFPDLHSELNLSSLELGDSALYFCASSDTGTGIRLSYNEQFFGPGTRLTVL.

The rearrangement uses TRBV12-3 or TRBV12-4 and TRBJ2-1; no definite D call. The CDR3 runs 13 residues. The V and J ends lost 4 bases and 0 bases respectively, with 4 bases between them. CDR3 amino acids: CASSSLSYNEQFF. CDR3 coding DNA: TGTGCCAGCAGTTCTCTCTCCTACAATGAGCAGTTCTTC.

The rearrangement links TRBV13 to TRBJ1-1; D uncertain. V lost 2 bases and J 8 bases, leaving 6 bases between the germline ends. This CDR3 spans 11 amino acids. Looked up from germline, CDR1 is PRHDT and CDR2 is FYEKMQ (reference sequence). This CDR3 reads CASSLNREAFF. The CDR3 DNA is TGTGCCAGCAGCTTAAACAGAGAAGCTTTCTTT. The complete variable domain, with remaining parts taken from reference TRBV13 and TRBJ1-1, reads AAGVIQSPRHLIKEKRETATLKCYPIPRHDTVYWYQQGPGQDPQFLISFYEKMQSDKGSIPDRFSAQQFSDYHSELNMSSLELGDSALYFCASSLNREAFFGQGTRLTVV.

This clone was counted a few times. The chain carries TRBV7-9 and TRBJ1-4; TRBD1 agrees at 9 bases. V shed 5 bases and J 5 bases; nucleotides not matched to a gene: 3. The CDR3 consists of 14 residues. Germline CDR1 SEHNR, CDR2 FQNEAQ (reference sequence). CDR3 residues: CASSPTGGNEKLFF. The DNA for the CDR3 is TGTGCCAGCAGCCCGACAGGGGGAAATGAAAAACTGTTTTTT. Full variable domain (rest looked up from reference TRBV7-9 and TRBJ1-4): DTGVSQNPRHKITKRGQNVTFRCDPISEHNRLYWYRQTLGQGPEFLTYFQNEAQLEKSRLLSDRFSAERPKGSFSTLEIQRTEQGDSAMYLCASSPTGGNEKLFFGSGTQLSVL.

The V and J genes are TRBV20-1 and TRBJ2-7; a weak D match, TRBD1 (6 bases). Germline assignment: CDR1 DFQATT and CDR2 SNEGSKA (reference sequence). This CDR3 comprises 13 residues. Between the trimmed V and J ends, which lost 3 bases and 6 bases, there was a span of 15 bases. CDR3 DNA sequence: TGCAGTGCTAGTCCAAACAGGGCCGGCGAGCAGTACTTC. Translation gives CSASPNRAGEQYF.

In this sample, this clone turned up once. The V and J genes are TRBV18 and TRBJ1-1; weak D call: TRBD1 (6 bases). The germline gives CDR1 KGHSH, CDR2 LQKENI. The V and J ends lost 2 bases and 0 bases respectively, with 7 bases between them. The CDR3 runs 14 residues. The CDR3 sequence: CASSPGGMNTEAFF. CDR3 in DNA: TGTGCCAGCTCACCAGGGGGCATGAACACTGAAGCTTTCTTT.

CDR3 nucleotides: TGTGCCATCACGACAGGTGGGGTCAATCAGCCCCAGCATTTT. Its protein is CAITTGGVNQPQHF. The rearrangement uses TRBV28 and TRBJ1-5; the D gene is possibly TRBD1 (6 bases). V was clipped by 10 bases and J by 3 bases, with 16 bases between them. Looked up from germline, CDR1 is MDHEN and CDR2 is SYDVKM. The CDR3 is made up of 14 amino acids.

The rearrangement uses TRBV19 and TRBJ1-1; perhaps TRBD1 as D (5 bases). Germline CDR1 LNHDA, CDR2 SQIVND (reference sequence). CDR3 length: 13 residues. The germline V and J ends were trimmed by 4 bases and 9 bases, with 15 bases remaining between them. CDR3 residues: CASSTTGVAQAFF. The CDR3 bases are TGTGCCAGTAGTACCACGGGGGTTGCTCAAGCTTTCTTT. The whole variable domain, filled in from reference TRBV19 and TRBJ1-1, reads DGGITQSPKYLFRKEGQNVTLSCEQNLNHDAMYWYRQDPGQGLRLIYYSQIVNDFQKGDIAEGYSVSREKKESFPLTVTSAQKNPTAFYLCASSTTGVAQAFFGQGTRLTVV.

The V call is TRBV24-1, the J call TRBJ2-3; 9 bases map to TRBD1. Germline CDR1 reads KGHDR; CDR2 reads SFDVKD. J gave up 2 bases and V 9 bases, and 5 bases lay outside the gene matches. The CDR3 loop spans 14 amino acids. This CDR3 is CATRRTGDTDTQYF. CDR3 sequence (DNA): TGTGCCACCCGTAGGACAGGGGACACAGATACGCAGTATTTT.

This chain links TRBV7-9 with TRBJ2-1; TRBD1 might be the D (5 bases). Per germline, CDR1 SEHNR and CDR2 FQNEAQ (reference sequence). CDR3 length equals 12 residues. Between the trimmed V and J ends, which lost 6 bases and 8 bases, there was a span of 11 bases. The CDR3 DNA reads as TGTGCCAGCAGTTCAGGGTGGGATGAGCAGTTCTTC. It is translated as CASSSGWDEQFF.

The chain uses TRBV5-1 and TRBJ2-2, with 7 bases aligning to TRBD2. The CDR3 contains 15 residues. Per germline, CDR1 SGHRS and CDR2 YFSETQ. Trimming removed 4 bases from V and 6 bases from J; junction bases left unmatched: 9. The chain's CDR3 is CASSQRDSSAGELFF. CDR3 nucleotides: TGCGCCAGCAGCCAGCGGGACTCCTCAGCCGGGGAGCTGTTTTTT.

The V and J genes are TRBV5-1 and TRBJ2-1, with unresolved D. CDR3 length: 15 amino acids. V was cut by 2 bases and J by 0 bases, with 9 bases left in between. Germline V CDR1 and CDR2: SGHRS, YFSETQ. The CDR3 sequence: CASSFSESSYNEQFF. The CDR3 DNA is TGCGCCAGCAGCTTTTCTGAGAGCTCCTACAATGAGCAGTTCTTC. Together with reference TRBV5-1 and TRBJ2-1, the CDR3 gives the full variable domain: KAGVTQTPRYLIKTRGQQVTLSCSPISGHRSVSWYQQTPGQGLQFLFEYFSETQRNKGNFPGRFSGRQFSNSRSEMNVSTLELGDSALYLCASSFSESSYNEQFFGPGTRLTVL.

The gene calls are TRBV5-4 and TRBJ2-5; a weak D match, TRBD1 (6 bases). This CDR3 has 14 residues. V lost 1 base and J lost 5, with 12 bases in between. Germline assignment: CDR1 SGHNT and CDR2 YYREEE (reference sequence). This chain's CDR3 is CASSLPGVGETQYF. The CDR3 coding sequence is TGTGCCAGCAGCTTGCCAGGGGTAGGCGAGACCCAGTACTTC.

The chain couples TRBV11-2 to TRBJ2-3; 10 bases line up with TRBD2. Trimming removed 5 bases from V and 2 bases from J; junction bases left unmatched: 10. The CDR3 has 17 amino acids. The germline V gene encodes CDR1 SGHAT and CDR2 FQNNGV. CDR3 region: CASSNGLAEILTDTQYF. The CDR3 DNA reads as TGTGCCAGCAGCAACGGACTAGCGGAAATACTCACAGATACGCAGTATTTT. Together with reference TRBV11-2 and TRBJ2-3, the CDR3 gives the full variable domain: EAGVAQSPRYKIIEKRQSVAFWCNPISGHATLYWYQQILGQGPKLLIQFQNNGVVDDSQLPKDRFSAERLKGVDSTLKIQPAKLEDSAVYLCASSNGLAEILTDTQYFGPGTRLTVL.

The chain carries TRBV7-3 and TRBJ2-5, with D possibly TRBD2 on 6 matching bases. V dropped 5 bases and J dropped 4 bases, with 17 bases sitting between them. The CDR3 sequence is 15 residues long. Per germline, CDR1 SGHTA and CDR2 FQGTGA. CDR3 sequence reads: CASSNRGGTGETQYF. The DNA for the CDR3 is TGTGCCAGCAGCAATAGGGGCGGGACGGGAGAGACCCAGTACTTC.

The J gene is TRBJ2-7, the V gene TRBV19; TRBD1 is a possible D gene (6 bases). CDR1 is LNHDA, CDR2 SQIVND, per germline (reference sequence). The length of the CDR3 is 13 residues. Between the trimmed V and J ends, which lost 4 bases and 6 bases, there was a span of 13 bases. The CDR3 DNA sequence: TGTGCCAGTAGTACCGCCCTCAGGGGCGAGCAGTACTTC. The encoded protein is CASSTALRGEQYF.